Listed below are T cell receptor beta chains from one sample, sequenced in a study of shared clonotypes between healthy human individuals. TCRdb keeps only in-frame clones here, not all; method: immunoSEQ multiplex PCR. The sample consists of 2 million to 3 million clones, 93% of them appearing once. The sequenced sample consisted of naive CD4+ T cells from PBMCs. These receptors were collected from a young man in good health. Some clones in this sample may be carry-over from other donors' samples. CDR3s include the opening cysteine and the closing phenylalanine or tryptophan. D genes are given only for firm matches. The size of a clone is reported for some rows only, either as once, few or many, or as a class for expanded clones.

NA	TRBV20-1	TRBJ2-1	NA	CSGGPYNEQFF	TGCAGTGGGGGGCCCTACAATGAGCAGTTCTTC
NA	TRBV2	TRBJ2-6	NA	CASSGGTGANVLTF	TGTGCCAGCAGTGGTGGCACTGGGGCCAACGTCCTGACTTTC
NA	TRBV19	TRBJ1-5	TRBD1	CASRGGGSGQPQHF	TGTGCCAGTAGAGGGGGCGGTAGCGGTCAGCCCCAGCATTTT
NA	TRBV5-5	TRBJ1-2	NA	CASSLGPGDNGYTF	TGTGCCAGCAGCTTGGGTCCAGGGGACAATGGCTACACCTTC
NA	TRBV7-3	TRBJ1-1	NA	CASSLTGPNTEAFF	TGTGCCAGCAGCTTAACGGGACCGAACACTGAAGCTTTCTTT
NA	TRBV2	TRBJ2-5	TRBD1	CASNLDRAQETQYF	TGTGCCAGCAATCTCGACAGGGCACAAGAGACCCAGTACTTC
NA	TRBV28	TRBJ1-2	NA	CASSIPGINYGYTF	TGTGCCAGCAGCATCCCCGGGATTAACTATGGCTACACCTTC
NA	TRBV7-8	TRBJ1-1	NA	CASSAAFTQGAPNTEAFF	TGTGCCAGCAGCGCCGCATTCACCCAAGGGGCCCCGAACACTGAAGCTTTCTTT
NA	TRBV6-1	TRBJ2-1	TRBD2	CASSEGLADSYNEQFF	TGTGCCAGCAGTGAGGGACTAGCGGACTCCTACAATGAGCAGTTCTTC
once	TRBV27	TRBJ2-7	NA	CATWGWAREQYF	TGTGCCACCTGGGGATGGGCTCGCGAGCAGTACTTC
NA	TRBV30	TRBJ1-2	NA	CAWSPGTYYGYTF	TGTGCCTGGAGCCCCGGGACTTACTATGGCTACACCTTC
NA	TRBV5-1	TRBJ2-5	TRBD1	CASRGQGQETQYF	TGCGCCAGTCGGGGACAGGGACAAGAGACCCAGTACTTC
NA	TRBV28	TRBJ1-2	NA	CASSLNPGDHGYTF	TGTGCCAGCAGTTTAAACCCCGGGGACCATGGCTACACCTTC
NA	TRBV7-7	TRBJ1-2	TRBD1	CASSLPRRGTVNYGYTF	TGTGCCAGCAGCTTACCCAGGCGGGGGACAGTTAACTATGGCTACACCTTC
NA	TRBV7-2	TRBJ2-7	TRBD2	CASSYREGSYEQYF	TGTGCCAGCAGCTATAGGGAGGGATCCTACGAGCAGTACTTC
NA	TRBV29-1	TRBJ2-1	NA	CSVEERRQYNEQFF	TGCAGCGTTGAAGAGAGAAGGCAGTACAATGAGCAGTTCTTC
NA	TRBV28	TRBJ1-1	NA	CASRSAVAEAFF	TGTGCCAGCAGAAGTGCCGTAGCTGAAGCTTTCTTT
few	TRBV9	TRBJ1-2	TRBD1	CAIWDRLYGYTF	TGTGCCATTTGGGACAGACTCTATGGCTACACCTTC
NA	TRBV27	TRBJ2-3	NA	CASSSLGSSEDTQYF	TGTGCCAGCAGTTCCTTGGGTAGCTCTGAAGATACGCAGTATTTT
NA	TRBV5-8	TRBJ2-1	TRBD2	CASSTEGLAHNEQFF	TGTGCCAGCAGCACGGAAGGACTAGCCCACAATGAGCAGTTCTTC
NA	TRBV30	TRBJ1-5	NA	CAWSTTPRLGPQHF	TGTGCCTGGAGTACAACTCCCCGCTTGGGGCCCCAGCATTTT
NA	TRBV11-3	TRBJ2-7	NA	CASSLAPQYEQYF	TGTGCCAGCAGCTTAGCCCCTCAATACGAGCAGTACTTC
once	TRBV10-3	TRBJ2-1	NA	CAIGLASHAGLVVLALSSYNEQFF	TGTGCCATCGGATTAGCGAGCCATGCCGGACTTGTAGTTTTAGCTCTAAGCTCCTACAATGAGCAGTTCTTC
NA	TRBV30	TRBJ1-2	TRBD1	CAWAGTGVEYGYTF	TGTGCCTGGGCTGGGACAGGGGTGGAATATGGCTACACCTTC
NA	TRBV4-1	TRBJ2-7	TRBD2	CASRTSSGRSDEQYF	TGCGCCAGCAGGACATCTAGCGGGAGAAGCGACGAGCAGTACTTC
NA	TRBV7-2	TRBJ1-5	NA	CASSPTLSNQPQHF	TGTGCCAGCAGCCCTACGCTGAGCAATCAGCCCCAGCATTTT
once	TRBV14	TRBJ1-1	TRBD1	CASSPLKSGGNTEAFF	TGTGCCAGCAGCCCTCTTAAGTCAGGGGGGAACACTGAAGCTTTCTTT
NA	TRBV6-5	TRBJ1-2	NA	CASSEAGTFGYTF	TGTGCCAGCAGTGAAGCCGGGACATTCGGCTACACCTTC
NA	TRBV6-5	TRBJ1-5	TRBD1	CASSSGTGTNQPQHF	TGTGCCAGCAGTTCCGGGACAGGGACGAATCAGCCCCAGCATTTT
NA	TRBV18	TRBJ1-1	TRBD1	CASSPPGTGVNTEAFF	TGTGCCAGCTCACCGCCCGGGACAGGGGTGAACACTGAAGCTTTCTTT
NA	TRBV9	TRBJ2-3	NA	CASSVSSSTDTQYF	TGTGCCAGCAGCGTATCTTCTAGCACAGATACGCAGTATTTT
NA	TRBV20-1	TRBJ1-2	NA	CSLGGDGYTF	TGCAGTCTAGGCGGGGATGGCTACACCTTC
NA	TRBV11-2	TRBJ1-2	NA	CASSPGAFSLYGYTF	TGTGCCAGCAGCCCTGGGGCATTTTCTCTCTATGGCTACACCTTC
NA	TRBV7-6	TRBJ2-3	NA	CASSPRGDTQYF	TGTGCCAGCAGCCCGAGGGGGGATACGCAGTATTTT
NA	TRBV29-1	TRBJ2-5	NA	CSVLPSGLIYRETQYF	TGCAGCGTTTTACCCTCGGGACTCATCTATCGGGAGACCCAGTACTTC
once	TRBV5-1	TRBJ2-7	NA	CASSLADRVYEQYF	TGCGCCAGCAGCTTGGCAGACAGAGTCTACGAGCAGTACTTC
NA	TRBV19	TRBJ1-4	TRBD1	CASTHEGQRSEKLFF	TGTGCCAGTACCCATGAGGGACAGAGAAGCGAAAAACTGTTTTTT
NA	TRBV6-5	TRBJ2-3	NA	CASSYSGVTDTQYF	TGTGCCAGCAGTTACTCGGGTGTAACAGATACGCAGTATTTT
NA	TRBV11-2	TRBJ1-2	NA	CASSAAGGYTF	TGTGCCAGCAGCGCGGCGGGGGGCTACACCTTC
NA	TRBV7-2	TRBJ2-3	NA	CASSRGSTDTQYF	TGTGCCAGCAGCCGGGGGAGCACAGATACGCAGTATTTT
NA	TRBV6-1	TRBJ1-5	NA	CASSGRQVPSNQPQHF	TGTGCCAGCAGTGGGCGACAGGTCCCTAGCAATCAGCCCCAGCATTTT
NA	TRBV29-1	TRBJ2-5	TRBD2	CSGEGAARQTQYF	TGCAGCGGGGAGGGTGCGGCCCGGCAGACCCAGTACTTC
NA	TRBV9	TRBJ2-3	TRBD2	CASSVATKRGGLADPTDTQYF	TGTGCCAGCAGCGTAGCTACGAAGAGGGGGGGACTAGCGGATCCCACAGATACGCAGTATTTT
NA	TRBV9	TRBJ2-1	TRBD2	CASSPRSGTSGNEQFF	TGTGCCAGCAGCCCACGCTCCGGGACTAGCGGCAATGAGCAGTTCTTC
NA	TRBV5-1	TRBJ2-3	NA	CASSLGLSALSTDTQYF	TGCGCCAGCAGCTTGGGACTGTCGGCACTAAGCACAGATACGCAGTATTTT
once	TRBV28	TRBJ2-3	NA	CASSSLGPSTDTQYF	TGTGCCAGCAGTTCCCTGGGGCCTAGCACAGATACGCAGTATTTT
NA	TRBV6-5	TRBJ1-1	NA	CASSYREKGTEAFF	TGTGCCAGCAGTTACAGGGAAAAAGGCACTGAAGCTTTCTTT
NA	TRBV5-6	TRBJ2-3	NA	CASRGLGLGTDTQYF	TGTGCCAGCAGGGGCCTCGGGCTAGGAACAGATACGCAGTATTTT
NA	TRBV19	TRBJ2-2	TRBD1	CASSRNRGWSGELFF	TGTGCCAGTAGTAGAAACAGGGGTTGGTCCGGGGAGCTGTTTTTT
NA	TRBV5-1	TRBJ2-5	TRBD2	CASSLGLAENGGTQYF	TGCGCCAGCAGCCTGGGGCTAGCGGAGAATGGCGGGACCCAGTACTTC
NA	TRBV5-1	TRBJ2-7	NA	CASSSPDSLSYEQYF	TGCGCCAGCAGCTCTCCGGACAGCCTCTCCTACGAGCAGTACTTC
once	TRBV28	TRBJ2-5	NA	CASRNSVQETQYF	TGTGCCAGCAGGAACAGTGTACAAGAGACCCAGTACTTC
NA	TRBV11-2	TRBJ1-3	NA	CASSLSGRAGNTIYF	TGTGCCAGCAGCTTGAGCGGAAGGGCTGGAAACACCATATATTTT
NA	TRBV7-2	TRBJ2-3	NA	CASSSGTTSDTQYF	TGTGCCAGCAGCTCCGGGACCACCTCAGATACGCAGTATTTT
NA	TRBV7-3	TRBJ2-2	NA	CASSLGRGTGELFF	TGTGCCAGCAGCCTAGGACGGGGCACCGGGGAGCTGTTTTTT
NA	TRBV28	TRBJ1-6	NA	CASSSPLEASPLHF	TGTGCCAGCAGTTCTCCCCTCGAAGCCTCACCCCTCCACTTT
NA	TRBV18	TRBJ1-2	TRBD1	CASSRTGDRSYGYTF	TGTGCCAGCTCACGCACAGGGGATCGAAGCTATGGCTACACCTTC
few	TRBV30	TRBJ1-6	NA	CAWSAGSSYNSPLHF	TGTGCCTGGAGTGCGGGGAGCTCCTATAATTCACCCCTCCACTTT
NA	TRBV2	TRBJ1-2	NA	CASTTSRGAGEYGYTF	TGTGCCAGCACTACCTCTAGGGGGGCGGGTGAATATGGCTACACCTTC
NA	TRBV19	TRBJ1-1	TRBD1	CASLQGGGNTEAFF	TGTGCCAGCTTGCAGGGGGGCGGCAACACTGAAGCTTTCTTT